This entry lists 8 T cell receptor beta chains sequenced from one sample in a study of blood T cell repertoires in COVID-19 (TCRdb year 2020). Library method: the immunoSEQ multiplex PCR assay. Drawn from immuneACCESS, this table holds only the in-frame rearrangements with V and J called that TCRdb kept. Clones are partly lost; checked studies trace under half to an unresolved V gene and leave the rest unexplained. This sample holds around 120,000 clones; over 60% were observed only once. The biggest ten clones account for roughly 5.6% of the sample. Input material: peripheral blood. All receptors derive from a man aged 70-80 years with acute or convalescent COVID-19.

This chain connects TRBV28 to TRBJ2-1, with 10 bases aligning to TRBD2. In germline, CDR1 is MDHEN, CDR2 SYDVKM. J was trimmed by 12 bases and V by 7 bases; bases with no gene match: 18. The CDR3 totals 16 residues. The CDR3 DNA is TGTGCCAGCAATACACCGGGACTAGCGCGACCTGGGGGGCAGTTCTTC. Residues: CASNTPGLARPGGQFF.

CDR3 in amino acids: CASSLERQNTEAFF. The DNA for the CDR3 is TGTGCCAGCAGCTTAGAGCGCCAGAACACTGAAGCTTTCTTT. The chain recombines TRBV7-9 with TRBJ1-1; no definite D call. V dropped 1 base and J dropped 1 base, with 7 bases sitting between them. Looked up from germline, CDR1 is SEHNR and CDR2 is FQNEAQ (reference sequence). This CDR3 has 14 amino acids.

The chain carries TRBV7-9 and TRBJ2-6; 9 positions agree with TRBD1. V shed 3 bases and J 18 bases; nucleotides not matched to a gene: 3. This CDR3 is built from 11 residues. Germline CDR1 and CDR2: SEHNR and FQNEAQ (reference sequence). The DNA for the CDR3 is TGTGCCAGCAGCTTGGGACAGGGTGGGACTTTC. Translated, it gives CASSLGQGGTF.

The chain links TRBV15 to TRBJ2-1; 9 bases agree with TRBD2. Per the germline V gene, CDR1 is LNHNV and CDR2 is YYDKDF (reference sequence). V gave up 0 bases and J gave up 6 bases; unmatched junction bases: 6. The CDR3 runs 16 residues. The chain's CDR3 is CATSRELSGRINEQFF. The CDR3 bases are TGTGCCACCAGCAGAGAGTTGAGCGGGAGGATCAATGAGCAGTTCTTC.

The chain has TRBV28 and TRBJ2-5; tentative D call: TRBD2 (6 bases). CDR1 is MDHEN, CDR2 SYDVKM, per germline. This CDR3 contains 13 residues. Trimming took 3 bases from V and 5 from J, leaving 10 bases between them. The CDR3 DNA is TGTGCCAGCAGTTTGGCTGGGGGGGAGACCCAGTACTTC. It specifies CASSLAGGETQYF.

V is TRBV11-3 and J is TRBJ2-3; D remains ambiguous. The V and J ends lost 4 bases and 4 bases respectively, with 6 bases between them. The CDR3 runs 12 residues. The V gene's germline CDR1 is SGHNT and CDR2 YENEEA. The CDR3 protein is CASSSGADTQYF. The CDR3 nucleotides read TGTGCCAGCAGCTCGGGTGCAGATACGCAGTATTTT.

This sequence joins TRBV19 and TRBJ2-7; D perhaps matches TRBD2 (6 bases). The germline V gene has CDR1 LNHDA and CDR2 SQIVND (reference sequence). V lost 3 bases and J lost 0, with 6 bases in between. CDR3 length equals 13 residues. The CDR3 DNA follows: TGTGCCAGTAGTATGGACTACTCCTACGAGCAGTACTTC. Amino acids: CASSMDYSYEQYF.

The chain couples TRBV6-5 to TRBJ2-7, with 9 bases lining up with TRBD2. This CDR3 region has 15 residues. The germline gives CDR1 MNHEY, CDR2 SVGAGI. Trimming at V came to 3 bases and at J to 4 bases, leaving 7 bases not matched to a gene. The CDR3 bases are TGTGCCAGCAGTTATTCTGCGCGGGAGGGTTACGAGCAGTACTTC. The encoded protein is CASSYSAREGYEQYF.